This T cell receptor (beta chain) was sequenced during a study of TIL therapy for anti-PD-1-resistant metastatic lung cancer (dated by TCRdb to the early 2020s). Describing the broader study: Enrolled patients had a median age of around 49 years (range roughly 35-85) and a median tumor PD-L1 proportion score of less than 7.5%. A median non-synonymous tumor mutation burden of under 1.9 mutations per megabase was determined across the cohort by whole-exome sequencing. Most of the cohort had lung adenocarcinoma, a few tumors were EGFR-mutant and two were ALK-rearranged, and half of the patients were current or former smokers. Clonotypes were tracked across tumor, expanded TIL product and serial blood samples by T cell receptor beta sequencing of tumor and peripheral blood. Findings and caveats that apply to the study as a whole: The study protocol defined all tumor marker inferences as exploratory. The cohort was highly selected, including more treatment-naive, never-smoker and oncogene-addicted patients than is typical, which limits generalizability. Compared with baseline intratumoral T cells, expanded TIL cultures were more clonal and less diverse (median clonality roughly 6% vs 31%, p < 0.0001). TIL culture showed high clonal turnover, with many enriched product clones undetected in the baseline tumor, suggesting clonal contraction rather than faithful expansion.

The sample's time point label is to be understood as: pre-treatment sample, taken before nivolumab and TIL therapy. The baseline tumor samples were excised metastases, mostly pleural nodules or supraclavicular lymph nodes, taken from the same resection that was used to grow TIL. Before any PD-1/PD-L1 blockade was given, tumors were harvested, nivolumab was then administered, and patients who progressed went on to receive lymphodepletion, an infusion of expanded TIL, and IL-2. A phase I trial run at two centers enrolled adults with stage 4 NSCLC between 2017 and early 2020. Samples came from a single-arm, open-label phase I trial of tumor-infiltrating lymphocyte therapy with nivolumab in advanced non-small cell lung cancer. Portions of each resected tumor were snap-frozen in liquid nitrogen and stored at -80 °C. Using laser-capture macrodissection, tumor regions of interest were selected on H&E sections, then pulverized into 15 mg aliquots and extracted using Qiagen Allprep kits.

TCR beta CDR3 regions were amplified from genomic DNA by bias-controlled multiplex PCR with the immunoSEQ v3 hsTCRB kit. The TCR libraries were sequenced on an Illumina NextSeq 500 to roughly 2 million read pairs for survey level or about 4.5-6.5 million read pairs for deep level. For the original study's pipeline: V, D and J genes were assigned, non-productive sequences were removed, and clonality was reported by immunoSEQ Analyzer software. Repertoires were compared by productive Simpson clonality and by the Morisita overlap index of productive TRB rearrangements between infused TIL and blood. TCRdb's version of the immuneACCESS table is confined to in-frame rearrangements and falls short of the full clone set. An unresolved V gene accounts for under half of the shortfall where checked; the remainder is of unknown origin. The V and J calls and clone size come from that table; D and trimming were worked out from the DNA. The sample table lists approximately 92,000 clones, approximately 65% of them with a count of one. Together, the top ten hold around 9.9% of the sample.

This clone has a handful of counts. Its antigen is unknown. No much larger clone is present one base from it, and per-base qualities are unavailable. The material was tumor tissue, obtained at baseline. The receptor comes from a person aged 25-80 years with non-small cell lung cancer.

The DNA sequence is as follows: TGTGCCAGCAGCCTCAACCCGGGACAGGTGAATTCACCCCTCCACTTT. Translated, this is CASSLNPGQVNSPLHF. This chain is built from TRBV7-3 and TRBJ1-6, with 8 bases matching TRBD1. V and J are trimmed by 5 bases and 7 bases, and the gene matches miss 10 bases of the junction. In the germline V gene, CDR1 corresponds to SGHTA and CDR2 to FQGTGA. The CDR3, cysteine through phenylalanine, is 16 amino acids long. Only the CDR3 DNA is retained, 48 bases long and in frame from the first base.